This paragraph reports one TCR beta chain. The antigen remains undetermined. Clones were read by immunoSEQ multiplex PCR, and TCRdb kept only the in-frame ones, dropping some. The sample carries tens of thousands of clones, 80% to 90% recorded once. CDR3 length: 15 amino acids. Trimming removed 0 bases at V and 5 bases at J, with 13 bases between. Per germline, CDR1 MNHEY and CDR2 SMNVEV (reference sequence). The data stem from a study of OX40 agonist ivuxolimab in advanced cancers. Study results and caveats: At doses 0.1 to 3.0 mg/kg, CD4+ and CD8+ clones expanded.

This material consisted of CD4+ or CD8+ T cells sorted from blood, taken in a trial of the OX40 agonist ivuxolimab. The sequence was obtained from an adult with an advanced solid tumor such as melanoma, head and neck, liver or kidney cancer. The rearrangement joins TRBV27 to TRBJ1-2; no clear D gene. The chain's CDR3 is CASSLSTGARYGYTF. The CDR3 bases are TGTGCCAGCAGTTTATCCACGGGAGCACGGTATGGCTACACCTTC.